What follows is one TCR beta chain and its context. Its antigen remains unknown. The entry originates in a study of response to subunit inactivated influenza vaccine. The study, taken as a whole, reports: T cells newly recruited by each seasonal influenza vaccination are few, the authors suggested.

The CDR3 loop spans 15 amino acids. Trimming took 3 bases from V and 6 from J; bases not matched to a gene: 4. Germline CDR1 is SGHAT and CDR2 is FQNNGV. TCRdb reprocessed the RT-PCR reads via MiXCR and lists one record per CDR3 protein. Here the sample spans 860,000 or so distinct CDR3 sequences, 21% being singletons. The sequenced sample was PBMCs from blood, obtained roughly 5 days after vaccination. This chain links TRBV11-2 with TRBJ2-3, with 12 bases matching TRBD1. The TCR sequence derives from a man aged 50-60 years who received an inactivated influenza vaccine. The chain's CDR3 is CASSFRDRGLDTQYF. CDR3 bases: TGTGCCAGCAGCTTCCGGGACAGGGGGCTCGATACGCAGTATTTT.